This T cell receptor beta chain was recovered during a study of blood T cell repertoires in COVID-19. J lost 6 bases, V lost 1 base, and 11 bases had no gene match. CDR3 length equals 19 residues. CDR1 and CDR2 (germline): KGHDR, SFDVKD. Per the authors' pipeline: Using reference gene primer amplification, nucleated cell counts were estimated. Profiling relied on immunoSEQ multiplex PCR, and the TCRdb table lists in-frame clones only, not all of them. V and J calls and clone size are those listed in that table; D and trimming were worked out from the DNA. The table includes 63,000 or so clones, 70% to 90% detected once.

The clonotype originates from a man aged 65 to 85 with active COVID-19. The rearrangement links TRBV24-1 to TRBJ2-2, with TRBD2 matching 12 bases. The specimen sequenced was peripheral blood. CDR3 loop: CATSDFPPRLAGAPGELFF. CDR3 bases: TGTGCCACCAGTGATTTCCCTCCTAGACTAGCGGGAGCCCCCGGGGAGCTGTTTTTT.